These 5 T cell receptor beta chains originate from one sample sequenced in a study of human T cells and chemical hapten exposure. Time point indicated: patch test 3, about 24 weeks after DPC sensitization. Treatment: therapeutic diphenylcyclopropenone sensitization with weekly scalp DPC. Using its own MiXCR run on the RACE reads, TCRdb lists one record per CDR3 protein. The data hold roughly 50,000 distinct CDR3 sequences, with roughly a tenth observed a single time. The input for sequencing was whole blood, taken in connection with sensitization to the hapten diphenylcyclopropenone (DPC). The receptors originated from a woman between 40 and 55 years old with alopecia areata. Some clones in this sample may be carry-over from other donors' samples.

The V and J genes are TRBV20-1 and TRBJ1-4; D is ambiguous. V lost 0 bases to trimming and J lost 8 bases, with 13 bases between them. This CDR3 is built from 14 residues. Germline CDR1 is DFQATT and CDR2 is SNEGSKA (reference sequence). The CDR3 nucleotides are TGCAGTGCTAGAGAGATTACGGGTGGGGAAAAACTGTTTTTT. Translating gives CSAREITGGEKLFF.

This clonotype has at least ten counts. The V and J genes are TRBV18 and TRBJ1-5; tentative D call: TRBD1 (6 bases). V was shortened by 5 bases and J by 6 bases, with 11 bases between the two germline ends. This CDR3 contains 13 residues. Per the germline V gene, CDR1 is KGHSH and CDR2 is LQKENI. CDR3 coding DNA: TGTGCCAGCTCAGAGAAACAGGGTCAGCCCCAGCATTTT. This gives the protein CASSEKQGQPQHF.

The CDR3 DNA sequence: TGCAGTGCTAACCATCGGACTAGCGGGGGCCGCTACGAGCAGTACTTC. Protein: CSANHRTSGGRYEQYF. The V and J genes are TRBV20-1 and TRBJ2-7, with TRBD2 identical over 13 bases. V trimming: 4 bases; J trimming: 3 bases; junction bases outside the gene matches: 9. The CDR3 has 16 residues. Germline V gene lookup returns CDR1 DFQATT and CDR2 SNEGSKA (reference sequence).

This clonotype has more than one count but fewer than ten. V usage is TRBV4-1 and J usage is TRBJ2-2, with D possibly TRBD2 on 6 matching bases. The length of the CDR3 is 16 residues. Germline V gives CDR1 MGHRA, CDR2 YSYEKL. The V end lost 2 bases, the J end lost 2 bases, and 12 bases lay between the germline ends. This CDR3 is CASSQPGLSNTGELFF. Written as DNA, the CDR3 is TGCGCCAGCAGCCAACCGGGACTTTCAAACACCGGGGAGCTGTTTTTT.

This clonotype was seen a handful of times. Here the CDR3 DNA reads TGTGCCATCAGTGTGACGGGACTAACAACCGGGGAGCTGTTTTTT. Protein sequence: CAISVTGLTTGELFF. J is TRBJ2-2 and V is TRBV10-3; 7 bases agree with TRBD2. The CDR3 contains 15 residues. Germline trimming cut 4 bases from V and 5 bases from J; bases unmatched to any gene: 7. CDR1 and CDR2 from the germline V gene are ENHRY and SYGVKD.